The following is a T cell receptor beta chain sequence with its context. Its antigen is unknown. The record originates from a study of T cell responses to AZD1222 COVID-19 vaccine. Overall study: Recipients boosted at about 4 weeks or about 12 weeks are pooled. General observations from the study: The breadth and depth of Spike-specific TCRs increased once two AZD1222 doses had been given. Clonal diversity may have been underestimated in mostly white British donors. The span of vaccine-associated CD4 TCRs extended across spike, with dominance at 160-218 and 743-854.

The germline V gene encodes CDR1 SGHDN and CDR2 FVKESK. The CDR3 extends over 16 amino acids. Trimming left V 0 bases short and J 4 bases short, with 13 bases between. Only in-frame clones appear in the TCRdb table, and some are missing; sequencing was by immunoSEQ multiplex PCR. In the table there are 150,000 to 200,000 clones, roughly 92% of which are singletons. The source material was peripheral blood, sampled on day 0 of AZD1222 vaccination. This TCR was recovered from an adult in good health. The chain carries TRBV14 and TRBJ1-3; D is possibly TRBD1 (5 bases). Here the CDR3 DNA reads TGTGCCAGCAGCCAAGAAGGGGAGGGTACGGGAAACACCATATATTTT. Its translation is CASSQEGEGTGNTIYF. Full variable domain (missing parts from reference TRBV14 and TRBJ1-3): EAGVTQFPSHSVIEKGQTVTLRCDPISGHDNLYWYRRVMGKEIKFLLHFVKESKQDESGMPNNRFLAERTGGTYSTLKVQPAELEDSGVYFCASSQEGEGTGNTIYFGEGSWLTVV.